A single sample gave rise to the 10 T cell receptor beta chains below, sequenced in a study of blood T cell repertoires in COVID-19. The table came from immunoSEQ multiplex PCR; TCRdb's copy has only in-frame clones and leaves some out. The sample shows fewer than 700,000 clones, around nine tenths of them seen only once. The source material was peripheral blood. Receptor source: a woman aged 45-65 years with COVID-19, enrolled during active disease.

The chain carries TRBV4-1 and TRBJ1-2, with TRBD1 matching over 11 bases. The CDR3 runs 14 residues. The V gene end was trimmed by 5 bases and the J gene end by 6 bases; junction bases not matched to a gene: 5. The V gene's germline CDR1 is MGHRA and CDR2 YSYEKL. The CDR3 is CASSFGQGADGYTF. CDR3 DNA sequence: TGCGCCAGCAGCTTCGGACAGGGGGCAGATGGCTACACCTTC.

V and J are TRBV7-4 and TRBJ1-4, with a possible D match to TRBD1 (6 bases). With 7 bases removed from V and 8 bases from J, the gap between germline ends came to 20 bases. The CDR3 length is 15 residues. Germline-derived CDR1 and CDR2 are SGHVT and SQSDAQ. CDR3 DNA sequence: TGTGCCAGCACCGCATTATGGGACATGAGAGAAAAACTGTTTTTT. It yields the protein CASTALWDMREKLFF.

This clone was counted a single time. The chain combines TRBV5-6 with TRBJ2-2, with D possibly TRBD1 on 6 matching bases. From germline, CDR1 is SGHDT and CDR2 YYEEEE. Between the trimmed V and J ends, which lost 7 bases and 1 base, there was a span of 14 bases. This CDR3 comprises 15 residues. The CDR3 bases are TGTGCCAGCGGCCGAATAGGGGGGAACACCGGGGAGCTGTTTTTT. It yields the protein CASGRIGGNTGELFF.

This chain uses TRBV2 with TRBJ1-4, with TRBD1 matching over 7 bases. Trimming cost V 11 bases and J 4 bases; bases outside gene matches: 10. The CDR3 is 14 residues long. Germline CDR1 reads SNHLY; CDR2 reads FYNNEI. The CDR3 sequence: CASRLGQRNEKLFF. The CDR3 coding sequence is TGTGCCTCCCGCCTGGGACAGCGTAATGAAAAACTGTTTTTT.

The CDR3 nucleotides read TGTGCCAGCAGCCCTCTAATCCAGAACACTGAAGCTTTCTTT. As protein: CASSPLIQNTEAFF. The chain carries TRBV6-2 or TRBV6-3 and TRBJ1-1, with D unresolved. The CDR3 contains 14 residues. V gave up 6 bases and J gave up 1 base, with 12 bases separating them. Germline V gene sequence: CDR1 MNHEY, CDR2 SVGEGT.

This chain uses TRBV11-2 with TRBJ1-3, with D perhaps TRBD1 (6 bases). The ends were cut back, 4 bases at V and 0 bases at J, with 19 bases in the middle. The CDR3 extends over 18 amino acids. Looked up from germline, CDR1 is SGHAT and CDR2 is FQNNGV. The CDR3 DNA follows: TGTGCCAGCAGCTCCTTGAGGGGGACACGGACCTCTGGAAACACCATATATTTT. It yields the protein CASSSLRGTRTSGNTIYF. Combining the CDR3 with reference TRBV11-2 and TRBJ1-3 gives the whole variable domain EAGVAQSPRYKIIEKRQSVAFWCNPISGHATLYWYQQILGQGPKLLIQFQNNGVVDDSQLPKDRFSAERLKGVDSTLKIQPAKLEDSAVYLCASSSLRGTRTSGNTIYFGEGSWLTVV.

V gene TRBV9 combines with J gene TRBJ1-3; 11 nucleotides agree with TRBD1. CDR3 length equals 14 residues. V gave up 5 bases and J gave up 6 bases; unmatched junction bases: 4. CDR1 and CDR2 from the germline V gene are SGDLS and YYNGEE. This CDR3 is CASSKGQGENTIYF. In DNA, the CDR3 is TGTGCCAGCAGTAAGGGACAGGGGGAAAACACCATATATTTT. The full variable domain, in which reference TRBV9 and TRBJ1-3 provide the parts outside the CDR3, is DSGVTQTPKHLITATGQRVTLRCSPRSGDLSVYWYQQSLDQGLQFLIQYYNGEERAKGNILERFSAQQFPDLHSELNLSSLELGDSALYFCASSKGQGENTIYFGEGSWLTVV.

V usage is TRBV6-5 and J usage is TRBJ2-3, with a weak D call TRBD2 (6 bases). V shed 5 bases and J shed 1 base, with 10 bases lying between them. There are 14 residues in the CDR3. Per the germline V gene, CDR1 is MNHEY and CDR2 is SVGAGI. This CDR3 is CASSLGGGTDTQYF. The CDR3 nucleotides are TGTGCCAGCAGTCTCGGAGGGGGCACAGATACGCAGTATTTT.

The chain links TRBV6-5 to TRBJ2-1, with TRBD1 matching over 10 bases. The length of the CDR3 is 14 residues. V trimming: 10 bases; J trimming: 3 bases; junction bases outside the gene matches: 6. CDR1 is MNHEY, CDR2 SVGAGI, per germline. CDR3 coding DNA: TGTGCCATCCGGGACAGGGGCTTCTACAATGAGCAGTTCTTC. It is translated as CAIRDRGFYNEQFF.

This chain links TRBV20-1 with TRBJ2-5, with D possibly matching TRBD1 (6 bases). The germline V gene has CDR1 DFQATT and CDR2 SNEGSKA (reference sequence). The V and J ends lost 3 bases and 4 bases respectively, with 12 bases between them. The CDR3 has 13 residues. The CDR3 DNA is TGCAGTGCTAGTCCAGGGGTAAGAGAGACCCAGTACTTC. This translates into CSASPGVRETQYF.